The TCR beta chain described here comes from a study of early T cells in non-severe SARS-CoV-2 infection. Overall study context: Sequencing of bulk RNA from unsorted whole blood was done, without chain pairing.

This clonotype was seen ten or more times. Trimming stripped 6 bases from V and 2 bases from J, with 21 bases between. Germline CDR1 SGHAT, CDR2 FQNNGV. The length of the CDR3 is 17 residues. Tagging with unique molecular identifiers was applied to individual cDNA molecules. Using its own MiXCR run on the 5' RACE reads, TCRdb lists one record per CDR3 protein. The sample records some 71,000 distinct CDR3 sequences, 12% being singletons. This TCR came from an adult who was a healthcare worker with PCR-confirmed SARS-CoV-2 infection or an uninfected control (not recorded which). The V call is TRBV11-2, the J call TRBJ2-3; D uncertain. Sequences were obtained from whole blood. In DNA form, the CDR3 reads TGTGCCAGCAGGCCAGTGGGTGCAGCCACGTCCACAGATACGCAGTATTTT. It codes for CASRPVGAATSTDTQYF.